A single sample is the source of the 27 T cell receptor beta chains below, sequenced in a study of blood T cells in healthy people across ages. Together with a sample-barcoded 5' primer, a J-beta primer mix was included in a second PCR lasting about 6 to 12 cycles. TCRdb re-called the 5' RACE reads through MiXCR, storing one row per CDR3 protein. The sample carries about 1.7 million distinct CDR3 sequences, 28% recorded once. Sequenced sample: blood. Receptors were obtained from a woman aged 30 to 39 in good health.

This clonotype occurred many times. DNA of the CDR3: TGCGCCAGCAGCTTGAGGGGGCAGGGAGAGCAGTACTTC. Its protein is CASSLRGQGEQYF. The V gene is TRBV5-1, the J gene TRBJ2-7, with 7 bases identical to TRBD1. V was pared by 1 base and J by 7 bases, with 5 bases of the junction left unmatched. This CDR3 has 13 residues. The V gene's germline CDR1 is SGHRS and CDR2 YFSETQ.

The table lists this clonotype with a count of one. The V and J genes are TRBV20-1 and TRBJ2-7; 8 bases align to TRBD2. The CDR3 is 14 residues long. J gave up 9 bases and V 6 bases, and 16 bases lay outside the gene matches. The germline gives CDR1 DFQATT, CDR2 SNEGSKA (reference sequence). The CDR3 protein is CSAQTSATPTGQYF. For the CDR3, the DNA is TGCAGTGCCCAGACTAGCGCCACTCCTACGGGGCAGTACTTC.

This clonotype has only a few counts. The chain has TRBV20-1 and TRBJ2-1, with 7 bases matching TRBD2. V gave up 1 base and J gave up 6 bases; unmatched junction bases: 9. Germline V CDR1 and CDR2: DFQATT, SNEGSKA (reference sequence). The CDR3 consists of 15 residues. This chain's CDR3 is CSARVGRELSNEQFF. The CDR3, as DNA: TGCAGTGCTAGAGTAGGGCGGGAGCTAAGCAATGAGCAGTTCTTC.

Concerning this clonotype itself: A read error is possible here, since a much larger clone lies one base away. The CDR3, as DNA: TGTGCCAGCAATCTGGCGGACAATGAGCAGTACTTC. Encoded protein: CASNLADNEQYF. The chain links TRBV2 to TRBJ2-5, with D perhaps matching TRBD1 (5 bases). The V gene lost 7 bases and the J gene lost 11 bases, with 17 bases spanning the gap. The CDR3 has 12 amino acids. CDR1 is SNHLY, CDR2 FYNNEI, per germline.

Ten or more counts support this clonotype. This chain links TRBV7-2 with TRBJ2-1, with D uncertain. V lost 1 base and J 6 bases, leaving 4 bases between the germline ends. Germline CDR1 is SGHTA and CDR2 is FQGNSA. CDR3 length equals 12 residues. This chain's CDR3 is CASSLVINEQFF. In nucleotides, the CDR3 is TGTGCCAGCAGCTTAGTGATCAATGAGCAGTTCTTC.

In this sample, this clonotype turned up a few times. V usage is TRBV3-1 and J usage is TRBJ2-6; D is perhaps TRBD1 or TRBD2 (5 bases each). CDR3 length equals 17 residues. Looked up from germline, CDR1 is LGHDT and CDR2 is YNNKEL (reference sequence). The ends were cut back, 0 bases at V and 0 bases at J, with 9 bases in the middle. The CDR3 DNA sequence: TGTGCCAGCAGCCAAGAGGGACGTCCCTCTGGGGCCAACGTCCTGACTTTC. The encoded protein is CASSQEGRPSGANVLTF.

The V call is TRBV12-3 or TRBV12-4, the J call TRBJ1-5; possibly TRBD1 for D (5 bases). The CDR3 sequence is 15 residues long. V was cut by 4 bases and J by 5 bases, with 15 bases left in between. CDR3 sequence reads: CASSYSQGDYQPQHF. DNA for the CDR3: TGTGCCAGCAGTTATAGTCAGGGCGATTATCAGCCCCAGCATTTT.

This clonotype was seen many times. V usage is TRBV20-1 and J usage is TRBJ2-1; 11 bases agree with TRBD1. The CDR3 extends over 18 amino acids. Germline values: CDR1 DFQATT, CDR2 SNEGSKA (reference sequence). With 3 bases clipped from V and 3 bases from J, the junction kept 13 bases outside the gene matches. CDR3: CSARRDRGTADLYNEQFF. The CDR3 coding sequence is TGCAGTGCTAGGAGGGACAGGGGGACCGCGGACCTCTACAATGAGCAGTTCTTC.

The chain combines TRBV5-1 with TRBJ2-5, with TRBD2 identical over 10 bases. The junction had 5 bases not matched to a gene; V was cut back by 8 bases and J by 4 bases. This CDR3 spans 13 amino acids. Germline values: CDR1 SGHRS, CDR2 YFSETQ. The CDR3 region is CASLAGAGETQYF. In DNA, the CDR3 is TGCGCCAGTCTAGCGGGGGCGGGAGAGACCCAGTACTTC.

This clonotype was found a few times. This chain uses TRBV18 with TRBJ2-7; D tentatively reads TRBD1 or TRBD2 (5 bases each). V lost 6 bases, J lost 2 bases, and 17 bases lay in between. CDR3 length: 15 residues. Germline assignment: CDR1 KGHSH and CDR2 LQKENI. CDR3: CASSQGDTGTYEQYF. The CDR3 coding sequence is TGTGCCAGCTCCCAGGGCGACACGGGAACCTACGAGCAGTACTTC.

The CDR3 nucleotides read TGTGCCAGCAGCTTTTCGTTTAGGGGGCTAGATACGCAGTATTTT. Translating gives CASSFSFRGLDTQYF. This chain connects TRBV5-5 to TRBJ2-3, with 7 bases fitting TRBD1. The CDR3 has 15 residues. Germline V gives CDR1 SGHKS, CDR2 YYEKEE (reference sequence). V lost 2 bases and J lost 5; bases outside the gene matches: 8.

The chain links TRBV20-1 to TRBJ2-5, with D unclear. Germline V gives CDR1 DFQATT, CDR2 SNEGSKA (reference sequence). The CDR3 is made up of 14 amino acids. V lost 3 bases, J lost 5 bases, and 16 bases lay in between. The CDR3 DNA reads TGCAGTGCTAGCCCTCCAGCGAAGAGGGAGACCCAGTACTTC. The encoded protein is CSASPPAKRETQYF.

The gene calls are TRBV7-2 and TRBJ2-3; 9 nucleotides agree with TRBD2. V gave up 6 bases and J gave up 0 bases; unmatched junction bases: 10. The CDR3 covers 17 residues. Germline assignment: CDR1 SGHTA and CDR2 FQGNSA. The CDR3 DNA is TGTGCCAGCAGGGTCCCCTCTAGCGGGAAGAGCACAGATACGCAGTATTTT. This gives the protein CASRVPSSGKSTDTQYF.

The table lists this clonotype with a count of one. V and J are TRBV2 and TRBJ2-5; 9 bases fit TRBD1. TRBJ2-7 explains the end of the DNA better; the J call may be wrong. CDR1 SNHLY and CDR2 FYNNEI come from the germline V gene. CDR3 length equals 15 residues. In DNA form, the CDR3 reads TGTGCCAGCAGTGAGCCCGGGACAGGGTTGCACGAGCAGTACTTC. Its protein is CASSEPGTGLHEQYF.

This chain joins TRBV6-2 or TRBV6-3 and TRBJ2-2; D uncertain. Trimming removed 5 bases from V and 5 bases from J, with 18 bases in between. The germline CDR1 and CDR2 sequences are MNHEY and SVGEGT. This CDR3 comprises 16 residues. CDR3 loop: CASSPPTSGRTGELFF. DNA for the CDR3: TGTGCCAGCAGTCCTCCTACGTCGGGTAGAACCGGGGAGCTGTTTTTT.

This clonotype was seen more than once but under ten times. CDR3 DNA: TGCAGTGCCATAGGGGGGCAGGGGGACTACGAGCAGTACTTC. This translates into CSAIGGQGDYEQYF. The chain joins TRBV20-1 to TRBJ2-7; weak D call: TRBD1 (7 bases). Germline V gene lookup returns CDR1 DFQATT and CDR2 SNEGSKA (reference sequence). The CDR3 covers 14 residues. V dropped 6 bases and J dropped 3 bases, with 18 bases sitting between them.

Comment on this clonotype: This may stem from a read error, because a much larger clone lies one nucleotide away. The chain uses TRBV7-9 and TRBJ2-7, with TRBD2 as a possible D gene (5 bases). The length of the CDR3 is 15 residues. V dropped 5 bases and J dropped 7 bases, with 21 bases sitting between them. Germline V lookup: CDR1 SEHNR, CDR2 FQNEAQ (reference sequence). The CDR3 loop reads CASSRTGTSYNEQYF. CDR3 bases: TGTGCCAGCAGCAGGACGGGAACCTCATACAATGAGCAGTACTTC.

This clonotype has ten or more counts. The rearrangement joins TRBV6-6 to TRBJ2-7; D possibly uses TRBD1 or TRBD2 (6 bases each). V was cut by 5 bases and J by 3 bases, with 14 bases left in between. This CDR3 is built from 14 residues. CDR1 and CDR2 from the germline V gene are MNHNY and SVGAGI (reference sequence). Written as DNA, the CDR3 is TGTGCCAGCAGTACCACAGGGACTGACTACGAGCAGTACTTC. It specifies CASSTTGTDYEQYF.

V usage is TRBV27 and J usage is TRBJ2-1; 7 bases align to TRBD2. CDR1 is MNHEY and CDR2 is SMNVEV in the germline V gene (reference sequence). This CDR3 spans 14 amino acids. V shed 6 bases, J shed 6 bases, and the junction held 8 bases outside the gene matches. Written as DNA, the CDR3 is TGTGCCAGCAGCCCTAGCGGATTAATCAATGAGCAGTTCTTC. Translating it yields CASSPSGLINEQFF.

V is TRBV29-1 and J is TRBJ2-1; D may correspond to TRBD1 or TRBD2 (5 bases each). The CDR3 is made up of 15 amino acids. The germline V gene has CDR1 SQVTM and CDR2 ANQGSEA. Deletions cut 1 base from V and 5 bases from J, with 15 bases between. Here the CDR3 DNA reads TGCAGCGTTGAAGGCCGGGACGGAAGACACAATGAGCAGTTCTTC. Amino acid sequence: CSVEGRDGRHNEQFF.

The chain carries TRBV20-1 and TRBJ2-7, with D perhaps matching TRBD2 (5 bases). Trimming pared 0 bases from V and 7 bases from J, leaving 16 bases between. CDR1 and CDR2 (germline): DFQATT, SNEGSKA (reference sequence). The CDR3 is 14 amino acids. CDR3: CSARDPRGGREQYF. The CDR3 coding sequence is TGCAGTGCTAGAGATCCTCGCGGCGGGCGGGAGCAGTACTTC.

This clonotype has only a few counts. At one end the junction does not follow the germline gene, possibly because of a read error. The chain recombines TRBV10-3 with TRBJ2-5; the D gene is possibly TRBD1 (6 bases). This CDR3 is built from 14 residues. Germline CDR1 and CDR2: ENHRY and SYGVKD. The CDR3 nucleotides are TGTGCCAACAGTGATGACAGGCTACAAGAGACCCAGTACTTC. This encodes CANSDDRLQETQYF.

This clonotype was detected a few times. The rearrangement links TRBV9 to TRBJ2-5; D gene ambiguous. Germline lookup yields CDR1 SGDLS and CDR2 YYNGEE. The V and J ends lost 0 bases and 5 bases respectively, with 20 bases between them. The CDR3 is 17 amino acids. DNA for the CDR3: TGTGCCAGCAGCGTAGGAGGTTGGAGTAGGGATGGGGAGACCCAGTACTTC. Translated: CASSVGGWSRDGETQYF.

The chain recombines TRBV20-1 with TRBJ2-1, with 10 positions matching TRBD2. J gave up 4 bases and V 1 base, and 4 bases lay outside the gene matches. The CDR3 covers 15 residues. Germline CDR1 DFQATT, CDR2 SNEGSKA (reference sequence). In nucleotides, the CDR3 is TGCAGTGCTAGAGTCTCGACTAGCGGGTACAATGAGCAGTTCTTC. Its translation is CSARVSTSGYNEQFF.

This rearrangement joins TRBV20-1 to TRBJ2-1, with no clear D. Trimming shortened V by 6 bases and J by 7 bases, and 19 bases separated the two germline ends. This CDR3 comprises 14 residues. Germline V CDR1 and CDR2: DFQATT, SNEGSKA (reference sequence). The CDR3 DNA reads TGCAGTGCCGACGTATGGTCGGGCGATAATGAGCAGTTCTTC. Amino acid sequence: CSADVWSGDNEQFF.

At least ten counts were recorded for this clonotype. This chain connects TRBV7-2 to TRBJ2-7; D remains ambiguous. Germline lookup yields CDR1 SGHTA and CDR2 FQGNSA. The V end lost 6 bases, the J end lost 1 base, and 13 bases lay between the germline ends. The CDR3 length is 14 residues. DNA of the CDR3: TGTGCCAGCAGTAACGGCAGGAGATCCTACGAGCAGTACTTC. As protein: CASSNGRRSYEQYF.

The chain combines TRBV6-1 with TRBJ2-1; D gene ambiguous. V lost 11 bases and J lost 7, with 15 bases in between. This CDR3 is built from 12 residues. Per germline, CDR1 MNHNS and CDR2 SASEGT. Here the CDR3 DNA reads TGTGCCGCCACCAAGAATTTGAATGAGCAGTTCTTC. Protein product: CAATKNLNEQFF.